This paragraph reports one T cell receptor beta chain. The data are from a study of blood T cell repertoires in COVID-19. Source study methods: For nucleated cells, counts were estimated from reference gene primer amplification. Using immunoSEQ multiplex PCR, the repertoire was profiled, and TCRdb retains in-frame clones only, with some absent. V, J and clone size were drawn from that table, and D and trimming were deduced from the DNA. The sample consists of about 200,000 clones, 82% of them appearing once. Individuals aged roughly 18 to 95 years were recruited from roughly 23 US areas. There are 15 residues in the CDR3. Germline loops: CDR1 SGDLS, CDR2 YYNGEE. Trimming shortened V by 6 bases and J by 9 bases, and 19 bases separated the two germline ends.

This sequence was found in a woman aged 55-69 years with acute COVID-19. The sample consisted of PBMCs or T cells enriched from blood (not recorded which). The chain joins TRBV9 to TRBJ1-6; unclear D gene. This chain's CDR3 is CASIVWARDISPLHF. As DNA, the CDR3 is TGTGCCAGCATAGTCTGGGCGCGAGATATTTCACCCCTCCACTTT.